The 5 T cell receptor beta chains given below trace back to one sample, sequenced in a study of patients and donors after allogeneic stem cell transplantation. Using its own MiXCR run on the RT-PCR reads, TCRdb lists one record per CDR3 protein. This repertoire shows 390,000 or so distinct CDR3 sequences, roughly 17% found once; its top ten account for less than 8%. Material: blood, either unsorted or a sorted T cell fraction (not recorded which). All receptors come from a human donor who was either an allogeneic HSCT recipient or a stem cell or donor lymphocyte infusion donor (not recorded which). It is not recorded whose cells these are; they may come from a transplant donor.

This clonotype was counted between two and nine times. The junction departs from the called germline gene at one end, perhaps through a read error. V usage is TRBV7-9 and J usage is TRBJ1-4; D call uncertain. Germline V gene data show CDR1 as SEHNR and CDR2 as FQNEAQ (reference sequence). This CDR3 spans 11 amino acids. The CDR3 DNA reads TGTGCCAGCAGCTTTAATGTAAAACTGTTTTTT. Its translation: CASSFNVKLFF.

This clonotype occurred a few times. The chain couples TRBV2 to TRBJ2-2; D is ambiguous. The V gene's germline CDR1 is SNHLY and CDR2 FYNNEI. The V and J ends lost 7 bases and 1 base respectively, with 10 bases between them. This CDR3 contains 14 residues. The chain's CDR3 is CASNSGGNTGELFF. CDR3 DNA sequence: TGTGCCAGCAACTCTGGCGGGAACACCGGGGAGCTGTTTTTT.

The chain has TRBV28 and TRBJ2-1; tentatively, D is TRBD2 (5 bases). This CDR3 is built from 18 residues. The germline CDR1 and CDR2 sequences are MDHEN and SYDVKM. The V end lost 7 bases, the J end lost 3 bases, and 25 bases lay between the germline ends. The CDR3 reads CASTLSRREATLYNEQFF. CDR3 bases: TGTGCCAGCACCCTATCAAGACGGGAAGCCACCCTCTACAATGAGCAGTTCTTC.

This chain links TRBV5-1 with TRBJ2-5, with D perhaps given as TRBD1 or TRBD2 (6 bases each). CDR1 and CDR2 (germline): SGHRS, YFSETQ. V was cut by 5 bases and J by 4 bases, with 18 bases left in between. This CDR3 spans 15 amino acids. CDR3 amino acids: CASRPPGAGGETQYF. CDR3 nucleotides: TGCGCCAGCAGGCCTCCGGGGGCCGGGGGAGAGACCCAGTACTTC.

This chain uses TRBV12-3 or TRBV12-4 with TRBJ2-2; 10 bases align to TRBD2. The J segment lost 12 bases and the V segment lost 10 bases, leaving 11 bases of the junction unmatched. The CDR3 sequence is 13 residues long. In DNA form, the CDR3 reads TGTGCCACCTCGACTAGCGGGCATCCCAAGCTGTTTTTT. Translated: CATSTSGHPKLFF.